One and the same sample provided the 6 T cell receptor beta chains below, sequenced in a study of siplizumab effects on memory and regulatory T cells. Using immunoSEQ multiplex PCR, the repertoire was profiled, and TCRdb retains in-frame clones only, with some absent. The top ten hold 0.03% to 0.035% of the sample, which has more than 75,000 clones, roughly 96% seen once. The sample taken for sequencing was naive CD4+ T cells sorted from blood. These receptor sequences come from a human donor in good health.

The CDR3 DNA sequence: TGTGCCATCAGTGAGGGGCGGTCGAGCACAGATACGCAGTATTTT. As protein: CAISEGRSSTDTQYF. The chain couples TRBV10-3 to TRBJ2-3; D ambiguous. The CDR3 length is 15 residues. Per germline, CDR1 ENHRY and CDR2 SYGVKD. V lost 2 bases, J lost 0 bases, and 9 bases lay in between.

J is TRBJ1-4 and V is TRBV5-6, with unresolved D. Per the germline V gene, CDR1 is SGHDT and CDR2 is YYEEEE. CDR3 length: 15 amino acids. V was pared by 2 bases and J by 1 base, with 9 bases between. CDR3: CASSLRSITNEKLFF. The CDR3 DNA reads as TGTGCCAGCAGCTTACGATCGATAACTAATGAAAAACTGTTTTTT.

The table lists this clone with a count of one. The chain joins TRBV7-2 to TRBJ2-1; 9 positions match TRBD1. The length of the CDR3 is 19 residues. In germline, CDR1 is SGHTA, CDR2 FQGNSA. V was clipped by 4 bases and J by 0 bases; unmatched bases: 13. The CDR3 coding sequence is TGTGCCAGCAGCTCCAAGACCCCCGGGACAGGGAGCTCCTACAATGAGCAGTTCTTC. Its translation: CASSSKTPGTGSSYNEQFF.

The J gene is TRBJ1-2, the V gene TRBV18; a possible D gene is TRBD1 (5 bases). The V gene lost 2 bases and the J gene lost 4 bases, with 14 bases spanning the gap. Germline V gene data show CDR1 as KGHSH and CDR2 as LQKENI. The CDR3 consists of 15 residues. The CDR3 DNA follows: TGTGCCAGCTCACCAGGATCAGGGTCAAGCTATGGCTACACCTTC. Translation gives CASSPGSGSSYGYTF.

The table lists this clone with a few counts. The rearrangement joins TRBV19 to TRBJ1-5; D call uncertain. V was shortened by 5 bases and J by 3 bases, with 8 bases between the two germline ends. Germline V gene lookup returns CDR1 LNHDA and CDR2 SQIVND (reference sequence). The CDR3 length is 13 residues. The CDR3 loop is CASSGSPNQPQHF. For the CDR3, the DNA is TGTGCCAGTAGTGGGAGTCCCAATCAGCCCCAGCATTTT.

DNA of the CDR3: TGCAGCGTCTACGGGGGGGCGGAGGGCTACACCTTC. It encodes CSVYGGAEGYTF. V gene TRBV29-1 combines with J gene TRBJ1-2; D is perhaps TRBD1 (6 bases). The V end lost 6 bases, the J end lost 8 bases, and 16 bases lay between the germline ends. CDR3 size: 12 residues. CDR1 SQVTM and CDR2 ANQGSEA come from the germline V gene.